This TCR beta chain came from a study of cytomegalovirus exposure and HLA in healthy donors listed by TCRdb under 2017. With regard to the full study: According to an earlier analysis of 587 of the donors, about 179 million T cells yielded 117 million unique TCR beta sequences and around 280 Gb of sequence data. Roughly 300 gigabases of sequencing data and roughly 80 million unique TCR sequences made up an early release that covered about 640 HLA-typed donors. The genetic ancestry cluster associated with self-reported Caucasian donors included around 76% of the 398 genotyped donors. The study aimed to test whether cataloging public T cell receptors could reveal signatures of past pathogen exposure. The T cell repertoires of around 730 subjects were profiled by immunosequencing and related to cytomegalovirus serostatus. Along with the approximately 650-subject first cohort, a separate validation cohort of over 90 different subjects was used. The study combined high-throughput TCR immunosequencing, statistical association of individual TCRs with disease status, and machine learning to predict cytomegalovirus infection status. A later analysis re-examined previously published TCR beta repertoires from about 700 donors and added high-resolution HLA genotyping to investigate patterns of TCR occurrence. Rather than drawing on any new phenotypic data, the later analysis identified candidate immune exposures from TCR beta sequences and the way those sequences occurred across donors. An earlier analysis of 587 of the donors applied high-throughput TCR beta sequencing to assess whether each TCR beta V gene segment acted as functional or pseudogenic. Donor age, sex, ethnicity and CMV serostatus were collected together with the repertoire data. A later genetic analysis took genome-wide SNP genotypes for about three fifths of the 666 donors and used that subset as a discovery cohort. All discovery cohort repertoires had been generated on a single sequencing platform. HLA typing covered class I and class II loci at four-digit resolution. The number of typed donors differed by locus: roughly 620-640 for A, B, C, DRB1 and DQB1; 500 to 550 for DQA1; fewer than 610 for DPA1; and about 470 for DPB1. Because of strong linkage in the cohort, roughly five DR-DQ haplotypes were treated as single units for association and clustering. Among about 390 genotyped donors of the cohort, an average of around 240,000 unique TCR beta nucleotide sequences were sequenced per donor, around 20% of them non-productive.

The CDR3 runs 14 residues from the cysteine to the phenylalanine. CDR3 DNA is the only sequence kept; it has 42 bases, read in frame from the first base. Via the germline V gene, CDR1 is SGDLS and CDR2 YYNGEE. Trimming accounts for 0 bases at V and 4 bases at J, while the number of junction bases matched to no gene is 3. Libraries were made using the immunoSEQ multiplex PCR assay. For the multiplex PCR, a mixture combining 60 forward primers for TCR Vbeta segments and 13 reverse primers for TCR Jbeta segments was used. The CDR3 region of rearranged TCR beta genes was amplified from genomic DNA by a multiplex PCR assay. The amplified TCR beta libraries were sequenced on the Illumina HiSeq System as 87-base-pair reads. The source study handled its data this way. A later analysis counted around 72 million unique TCR beta chains across the approximately 700 repertoires, and some 11 million of these chains were shared by at least two donors. Raw reads were error-corrected and collapsed into unique sequences by a nearest-neighbor algorithm in which closely related sequences were merged to remove PCR and sequencing errors. CDR3 sequences were aligned to IMGT reference sequences to assign V, D and J gene segments. For a sequence to be retained, a match of at least six nucleotides to both a V gene segment and a J gene segment was required. A rearrangement was called productive if the CDR3 had no stop codons and remained in frame with V and J, and every other rearrangement was called non-productive. Following IMGT convention, CDR3 was defined as the stretch from the second conserved V-encoded cysteine to the conserved J-encoded phenylalanine. Sequences without an unambiguous match to a single V gene segment were excluded from the earlier analysis of a few hundred of the donors. An earlier analysis of a few hundred of the donors called V segments functional above 56.7% productive rearrangements and segregating when the between-donor standard deviation exceeded 5%. To diagnose cytomegalovirus status from the catalog of TCR beta chain sequences, a statistical classification framework was built. V and J gene assignment, in a later analysis, came from comparing TCR nucleotide sequences with IMGT/GENE-DB human TR gene sequences. Using the TCRdist pipeline, a later analysis assigned CDR3 sequences along with most-parsimonious VDJ recombination scenarios. In a later analysis, every TCR beta chain was defined by the combination of its CDR3 amino acid sequence and its V-gene family, and reads without a unique V-gene family were dropped. In a later analysis, some 600 highly shared, low-generation-probability nucleotide sequences were removed to address suspected cross-contamination and a sequencing artifact. For each public chain, a later analysis derived a clonal expansion index from normalized ranks of inferred template counts within each repertoire. In a later analysis, generation probabilities were computed with a VDJ recombination model fitted to out-of-frame rearrangements, and the resulting probabilities were checked against IGoR. In a later analysis, hypergeometric tests were used to score TCR-TCR, TCR-HLA and TCR-CMV co-occurrence, with a repertoire-size bias correction applied to TCR pairs. To estimate false discovery rates, a later analysis permuted the HLA or CMV assignments 20 times. A later analysis grouped co-occurring TCRs with DBSCAN, adding TCRdist sequence similarity when clustering within HLA-allele-positive subsets. For co-occurrence clustering, repertoires with fewer than 30,000 or more than 120,000 public chains were excluded, along with about five repertoires with anomalous nucleotide sharing. TCRdb holds this immuneACCESS table with in-frame rearrangements only. Some clones are missing; in checked studies, unresolved V genes explain under half, and the rest has no known cause. V and J calls and clone size are as listed in that table; D and trimming were resolved from the DNA. The sample table records under 200,000 clones; about 71% of these occur just once. Less than 1.5% of the sample belongs to the ten largest clones.

Beyond this particular receptor, the publication reports: A further reported finding was that TCR beta sequences accurately predicted the HLA-A and HLA-B alleles for most subjects in the first cohort. In an earlier analysis of about 600 of the donors, most TCR beta V segments appeared in productive rearrangements about 87% or about 30% of the time, broadly matching IMGT annotations. A group of highly shared sequence variants was considered likely to be a technical artifact of the sequencing pipeline. Cytomegalovirus status was reported to be diagnosed by the classifier with high specificity and sensitivity in both the original and validation cohorts. V-gene and J-gene trimming of TCR beta chains was associated with a missense DCLRE1C variant in a later genetic analysis, and the association was replicated in an independent cohort. While some public TCRs were present in many individuals, most TCR sequences turned up only very rarely across donors. In a later analysis, the rate of TCR association differed among HLA loci, with DRB1 alleles having the most associated TCRs and HLA-C alleles having the fewest. According to a later genetic analysis, donors in an Asian-associated ancestry cluster had fewer N-insertions in productive TCRs than the approximately 690-donor mean. Because counts were too low, roughly 16 rarely observed V segments, including chromosome 9 orphons, were left out of the earlier analysis of several hundred of the donors. The 87-base-pair reads could not distinguish some IMGT-functional V segments, including TRBV6-2 and TRBV6-3, so those segments were excluded. Because HLA typing was missing for some donors at each locus, association tests included only the typed subset. Correlated functional status among segregating V segments might be attributable to linkage disequilibrium, but an unknown experimental factor could not be ruled out. The authors suggested that the approach could potentially be generalized to other disease states and immunological phenotypes. A few of the identified cytomegalovirus-associated TCR beta chains were confirmed in vitro to be specific for cytomegalovirus antigens. This cohort had only TCR beta chains sequenced, and the lack of alpha or paired-chain data limited which features could be detected. Sequencing depth was assumed to be roughly uniform across donors in the presence/absence analyses, though that assumption may not hold. The study gave a list of over 150 TCR beta chains associated with cytomegalovirus. At a false discovery rate of 0.05, a later analysis linked 16,000 or so TCR beta sequences to specific HLA alleles. A later analysis found that most CMV-associated TCR beta chains appeared HLA-restricted, with HLA associations seemingly driven largely by CMV exposure. According to a later analysis, parvovirus B19, influenza, CMV and Epstein-Barr virus appeared linked to several top co-occurrence clusters. Compared with equally common non-associated chains, HLA-associated TCR beta chains in a later analysis were more clonally expanded and had lower generation probabilities. CMV serostatus was the only immune exposure information available for the cohort. Assigning TCR associations to individual alleles was difficult when HLA alleles, especially DR and DQ, strongly co-occurred.

The cohort comprised fewer than 700 healthy bone marrow donors. Cohort members were all nominally healthy when sampled, although unrecorded immune exposures were likely present. The donor tested CMV seronegative and was one of the 352 seronegative cohort members. Each donor provided a peripheral blood sample, and peripheral blood mononuclear cells were used for TCR beta sequencing. Genomic DNA was extracted from the blood cell samples with the Qiagen DNeasy Blood Extraction Kit. This clone has only a few counts. Its antigen has not been determined. Base qualities were left out, and no much larger clone turns up one base away.

Sequencing used PBMCs. The chain is encoded by TRBV9 joined to TRBJ2-7; 8 bases in between match TRBD1. This receptor was obtained from a man in his fifties or sixties in good health and CMV-seronegative. CDR3 region: CASSVVRTGYEQYF. The nucleotide sequence is TGTGCCAGCAGCGTAGTCCGGACAGGGTACGAGCAGTACTTC.